These T cell receptor beta chains were read from a single sample in a study of blood T cell repertoires in COVID-19. Sequenced by immunoSEQ multiplex PCR; TCRdb stores in-frame clones only, minus some. The sample has roughly 160,000 clones; approximately 84% are singletons. Material: peripheral blood. These receptor sequences come from a man between 70 and 80 years old with active or convalescent COVID-19. Each CDR3 is given with its conserved first and last residue. D genes are given only for firm matches. The size of a clone is reported for some rows only, either as once, few or many, or as a class for expanded clones.

. TRBJ2-5 TRBV19 . CASSIGATDSQETQYF TGTGCCAGTAGTATAGGTGCGACGGACAGCCAAGAGACCCAGTACTTC
. TRBJ1-2 TRBV11-2 . CASSPPRGGYTF TGTGCCAGCAGCCCGCCCCGCGGGGGCTACACCTTC
TRBD1 TRBJ1-3 TRBV6-6 . CASRGQGSGNTIYF TGTGCCAGCAGGGGACAGGGCTCTGGAAACACCATATATTTT
TRBD1 TRBJ1-6 TRBV3-1/TRBV3-2 . CASSQVQGASYNSPLHF TGTGCCAGCAGCCAAGTGCAGGGGGCTTCCTATAATTCACCCCTCCACTTT
. TRBJ1-2 TRBV20-1 few CSGGGQDGYTF TGCAGTGGGGGGGGGCAGGATGGCTACACCTTC
TRBD1 TRBJ1-3 TRBV2 once CASTRTGRTGNTIYF TGTGCCAGCACCCGGACAGGGAGAACTGGAAACACCATATATTTT
. TRBJ2-3 TRBV10-2 . CASGPPRRDTQYF TGCGCCAGCGGCCCCCCGCGGAGGGATACGCAGTATTTT
. TRBJ2-2 TRBV15 . CATSRGGEAGELFF TGTGCCACCAGCAGAGGTGGGGAGGCCGGGGAGCTGTTTTTT
. TRBJ2-7 TRBV18 . CASSPRRQVSSYEQYF TGTGCCAGCTCACCACGTAGGCAGGTGAGCTCCTACGAGCAGTACTTC
. TRBJ2-3 TRBV2 . CASSEARTTQYF TGTGCCAGCAGTGAAGCCAGAACCACGCAGTATTTT
. TRBJ2-2 TRBV28 . CASSLPLPTGELFF TGTGCCAGCAGTTTACCCCTCCCCACCGGGGAGCTGTTTTTT
. TRBJ2-3 TRBV6-5 . CASSYSPAGHTQYF TGTGCCAGCAGTTACAGCCCAGCAGGTCATACGCAGTATTTT
. TRBJ2-6 TRBV11-2 . CASSFRPGSGANVLTF TGTGCCAGCAGCTTCCGCCCCGGGTCTGGGGCCAACGTCCTGACTTTC
TRBD1 TRBJ2-3 TRBV2 . CASKSRTGGGTDTQYF TGTGCCAGCAAAAGCCGGACAGGGGGAGGCACAGATACGCAGTATTTT
TRBD1 TRBJ1-6 TRBV19 . CASSSWTGKNSPLHF TGTGCCAGTAGTTCCTGGACAGGGAAGAATTCACCCCTCCACTTT
TRBD1 TRBJ2-2 TRBV11-3 . CASSTRDRGTGELFF TGTGCCAGCAGCACCCGGGACAGGGGTACCGGGGAGCTGTTTTTT
TRBD2 TRBJ2-2 TRBV9 once CASSVGTSGSTGELFF TGTGCCAGCAGCGTAGGGACTAGCGGGAGTACCGGGGAGCTGTTTTTT
. TRBJ1-5 TRBV30 . CAWSGQGNQPQHF TGTGCCTGGAGTGGGCAGGGAAATCAGCCCCAGCATTTT
TRBD2 TRBJ2-2 TRBV7-2 . CASSPYLVGLADTGELFF TGTGCCAGCAGCCCTTACCTGGTTGGACTAGCGGATACCGGGGAGCTGTTTTTT
TRBD2 TRBJ2-1 TRBV7-8 . CASSLVPGGRGYNEQFF TGTGCCAGCAGCTTAGTTCCGGGCGGGAGGGGGTACAATGAGCAGTTCTTC
TRBD1 TRBJ1-6 TRBV2 . CASSGQGHSPLHF TGTGCCAGCAGTGGACAGGGTCATTCACCCCTCCACTTT
TRBD2 TRBJ2-1 TRBV2 . CASLSGGAVNEQFF TGTGCCAGCCTTAGCGGGGGGGCTGTCAATGAGCAGTTCTTC
TRBD1 TRBJ1-1 TRBV5-1 once CASSRDGQGGTEAFF TGCGCCAGCAGCCGGGATGGACAGGGGGGCACTGAAGCTTTCTTT
. TRBJ2-3 TRBV7-2 . CASRPGGYSTDTQYF TGTGCCAGCAGGCCGGGGGGCTACAGCACAGATACGCAGTATTTT
. TRBJ1-4 TRBV25-1 . CASSGSWGAATNEKLFF TGTGCCAGCAGTGGCTCCTGGGGAGCAGCAACTAATGAAAAACTGTTTTTT
TRBD2 TRBJ2-3 TRBV28 . CASSQSSGDTDTQYF TGTGCCAGCAGCCAGTCTAGCGGGGACACAGATACGCAGTATTTT
. TRBJ2-5 TRBV18 . CASSPQVRAKTGTQYF TGTGCCAGCTCACCACAGGTCAGGGCGAAGACGGGGACCCAGTACTTC
. TRBJ1-1 TRBV19 once CASSPRGRTEAFF TGTGCCAGTAGTCCGCGGGGGCGAACTGAAGCTTTCTTT
. TRBJ1-4 TRBV6-5 few CASSYDPKGDGEKLFF TGTGCCAGCAGTTACGACCCCAAGGGAGACGGTGAAAAACTGTTTTTT
TRBD2 TRBJ2-1 TRBV5-1 . CASSLVGTSGVEQFF TGCGCCAGCAGCTTGGTGGGGACTAGCGGAGTTGAGCAGTTCTTC
. TRBJ1-2 TRBV18 . CASSPRVGITPDYGYTF TGTGCCAGCTCACCACGAGTGGGCATCACCCCGGACTATGGCTACACCTTC
. TRBJ2-1 TRBV29-1 few CSASTSGTYNEQFF TGCAGCGCCAGTACGAGCGGTACCTACAATGAGCAGTTCTTC
TRBD2 TRBJ2-3 TRBV7-9 . CASSTRGTSGSRDTQYF TGTGCCAGCAGCACCCGAGGGACTAGCGGGAGTAGAGATACGCAGTATTTT
TRBD1 TRBJ1-5 TRBV2 . CASSDWDRDNQPQHF TGTGCCAGCAGTGACTGGGACAGGGACAATCAGCCCCAGCATTTT
. TRBJ1-2 TRBV5-1 . CASSLDSPRYGYTF TGCGCCAGCAGCTTGGACTCTCCGCGCTATGGCTACACCTTC
. TRBJ1-1 TRBV5-4 . CASSFPRGGTEAFF TGTGCCAGCAGCTTTCCCCGCGGGGGCACTGAAGCTTTCTTT
TRBD1 TRBJ1-5 TRBV30 once CAWSVMDRGGNQPQHF TGTGCCTGGAGTGTAATGGACAGGGGTGGCAATCAGCCCCAGCATTTT
TRBD1 TRBJ1-2 TRBV11-2 . CASSWDRNYGYTF TGTGCCAGCAGCTGGGACAGAAACTATGGCTACACCTTC
. TRBJ2-7 TRBV28 few CASSSYRGAYEQYF TGTGCCAGCAGTTCCTACCGGGGAGCCTACGAGCAGTACTTC
. TRBJ2-7 TRBV6-5 few CASSYAGLKQYF TGTGCCAGCAGTTACGCGGGACTTAAGCAGTACTTC
. TRBJ2-2 TRBV2 . CASSGQLDSSGELFF TGTGCCAGCAGTGGGCAACTGGACAGCTCCGGGGAGCTGTTTTTT
. TRBJ1-4 TRBV7-6 . CASSLRGGQGGTNEKLFF TGTGCCAGCAGCTTAAGGGGGGGACAAGGCGGAACTAATGAAAAACTGTTTTTT
TRBD1 TRBJ1-2 TRBV4-1 . CASSQEGGRAGGGYTF TGCGCCAGCAGCCAAGAAGGGGGCCGGGCAGGTGGTGGCTACACCTTC
TRBD1 TRBJ2-7 TRBV6-2/TRBV6-3 . CASSYEGTGSPEQYF TGTGCCAGCAGTTACGAAGGGACAGGGTCCCCCGAGCAGTACTTC
. TRBJ1-1 TRBV5-1 once CASSLGQGRLNTEAFF TGCGCCAGCAGCTTGGGGCAGGGCCGGTTGAACACTGAAGCTTTCTTT
. TRBJ1-6 TRBV9 . CASSVRAGRGPLHF TGTGCCAGCAGCGTTAGGGCAGGGAGGGGGCCCCTCCACTTT
TRBD1 TRBJ1-6 TRBV15 . CATSRADRGRSPLHF TGTGCCACCAGCAGAGCGGACAGGGGGAGGTCACCCCTCCACTTT
TRBD1 TRBJ1-2 TRBV10-3 . CAISEQGIPNYGYTF TGTGCCATCAGTGAACAGGGGATACCTAACTATGGCTACACCTTC
TRBD1 TRBJ1-2 TRBV5-1 . CASSFGQVVGYTF TGCGCCAGCAGCTTCGGACAGGTGGTTGGCTACACCTTC
. TRBJ2-7 TRBV20-1 . CSATLAFEQYF TGCAGTGCAACACTAGCTTTCGAGCAGTACTTC
. TRBJ2-2 TRBV6-2/TRBV6-3 . CASSYWQGGTGELFF TGTGCCAGCAGTTATTGGCAGGGGGGTACCGGGGAGCTGTTTTTT
. TRBJ2-7 TRBV3-1/TRBV3-2 . CASSLGAGDEQYF TGTGCCAGCAGCCTCGGGGCAGGGGACGAGCAGTACTTC